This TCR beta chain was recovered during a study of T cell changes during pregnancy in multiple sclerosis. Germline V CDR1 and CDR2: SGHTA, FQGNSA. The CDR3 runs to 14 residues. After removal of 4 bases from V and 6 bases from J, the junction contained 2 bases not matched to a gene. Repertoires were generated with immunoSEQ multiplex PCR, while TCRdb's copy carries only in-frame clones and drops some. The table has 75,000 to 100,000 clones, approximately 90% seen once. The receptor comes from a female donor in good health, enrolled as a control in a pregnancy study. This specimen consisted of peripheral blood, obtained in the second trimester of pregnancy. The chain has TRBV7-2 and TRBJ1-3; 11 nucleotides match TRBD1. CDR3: CASSWGQGENTIYF. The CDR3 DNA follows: TGTGCCAGCAGCTGGGGACAGGGGGAAAACACCATATATTTT.